The rows below give T cell receptor beta chains drawn from one sample of a study of cytomegalovirus exposure and HLA in healthy donors. The protocol was immunoSEQ multiplex PCR, while the TCRdb copy is restricted to in-frame clones and leaves out a portion. The repertoire holds about 95,000 clones, with around 75% as singletons. Source material: PBMCs. The source is a man aged 18 to 30 in good health and CMV-seropositive. The CDR3 runs from the conserved cysteine through the conserved F or W. The order of the fields is J gene, V gene, clone size, D gene, CDR3 protein, CDR3 DNA. The D gene is left open where the match is weak. A clone size is listed for some rows: how often the clone was seen (once, few, many), or a class if it is expanded.

>TRBJ1-3|TRBV15|NA|TRBD1
CATSKELGQATSGNTIYF
TGTGCCACCAGCAAAGAGCTGGGACAGGCGACCTCTGGAAACACCATATATTTT
>TRBJ1-1|TRBV6-5|NA|NA
CASRDSRATEAFF
TGTGCCAGCAGGGACTCCCGGGCGACTGAAGCTTTCTTT
>TRBJ2-5|TRBV7-9|NA|TRBD2
CASSESWRGEETQYF
TGTGCCAGCAGCGAGTCCTGGCGGGGGGAAGAGACCCAGTACTTC
>TRBJ2-7|TRBV27|NA|TRBD1
CASSLEQGVAYEQYF
TGTGCCAGCAGTTTAGAACAGGGGGTTGCCTACGAGCAGTACTTC
>TRBJ2-1|TRBV9|NA|TRBD2
CASSVGAGKFF
TGTGCCAGCAGCGTAGGAGCGGGGAAGTTCTTC
>TRBJ2-1|TRBV27|NA|TRBD2
CASSGVSGGQNEQFF
TGTGCCAGCAGTGGTGTTAGCGGGGGGCAGAATGAGCAGTTCTTC
>TRBJ1-5|TRBV28|few|NA
CASTLGGKPQHF
TGTGCCAGCACCCTTGGGGGGAAGCCCCAGCATTTT
>TRBJ2-3|TRBV7-9|NA|NA
CASSLRGRDTQYF
TGTGCCAGCAGCCTCAGGGGTCGGGATACGCAGTATTTT
>TRBJ2-7|TRBV7-9|NA|NA
CASSRTGSYSYEQYF
TGTGCCAGCAGCCGGACCGGGAGTTATTCCTACGAGCAGTACTTC
>TRBJ2-6|TRBV5-1|NA|TRBD1
CASSKRTGDSGANVLTF
TGCGCCAGCAGTAAACGGACAGGGGACTCTGGGGCCAACGTCCTGACTTTC
>TRBJ2-7|TRBV28|NA|TRBD1
CASSLGTGTHEQYF
TGTGCCAGCAGTTTGGGGACAGGGACCCACGAGCAGTACTTC
>TRBJ2-1|TRBV11-2|NA|TRBD2
CASSLEGGGGEQFF
TGTGCCAGCAGCTTAGAGGGCGGGGGAGGCGAGCAGTTCTTC
>TRBJ1-2|TRBV18|NA|TRBD1
CASSPAGQGSGYTF
TGTGCCAGCTCACCAGCGGGACAGGGATCTGGCTACACCTTC
>TRBJ2-5|TRBV2|NA|TRBD1
CASRAGQGGETQYF
TGTGCCAGCAGAGCGGGACAGGGAGGAGAGACCCAGTACTTC
>TRBJ1-5|TRBV6-1|NA|NA
CASSEARTAKVQPQHF
TGTGCCAGCAGTGAAGCCCGGACAGCCAAGGTGCAGCCCCAGCATTTT
>TRBJ2-6|TRBV5-4|few|NA
CASSLDGVTGANVLTF
TGTGCCAGCAGCTTGGACGGTGTAACCGGGGCCAACGTCCTGACTTTC
>TRBJ1-1|TRBV28|NA|TRBD1
CASTTWTGTEAFF
TGTGCCAGCACGACCTGGACAGGTACTGAAGCTTTCTTT
>TRBJ2-1|TRBV28|NA|TRBD1
CASSLVGTGSNEQFF
TGTGCCAGCAGTTTGGTCGGGACAGGGAGTAATGAGCAGTTCTTC
>TRBJ2-2|TRBV28|NA|TRBD1
CASSMDRGVYGELFF
TGTGCCAGCAGTATGGACAGGGGCGTTTACGGGGAGCTGTTTTTT
>TRBJ1-6|TRBV6-5|few|NA
CASRTPGLNSPLHF
TGTGCCAGCAGGACTCCGGGACTCAATTCACCCCTCCACTTT
>TRBJ2-3|TRBV5-1|NA|NA
CASSLPPPVGGAPGDTQYF
TGCGCCAGCAGCTTGCCCCCGCCCGTAGGGGGGGCCCCCGGCGATACGCAGTATTTT
>TRBJ1-5|TRBV2|once|NA
CASRREGRSQPQHF
TGTGCCAGCAGAAGGGAGGGACGGAGTCAGCCCCAGCATTTT
>TRBJ1-5|TRBV5-6|NA|NA
CASSEADQPQHF
TGTGCCAGCAGCGAGGCAGATCAGCCCCAGCATTTT
>TRBJ2-6|TRBV6-5|NA|NA
CASSYTPGMGANVLTF
TGTGCCAGCAGTTACACGCCAGGGATGGGGGCCAACGTCCTGACTTTC
>TRBJ2-2|TRBV7-2|NA|TRBD2
CASQGLWNTGELFF
TGTGCCAGTCAGGGACTATGGAACACCGGGGAGCTGTTTTTT
>TRBJ2-1|TRBV5-8|few|TRBD1
CASSLGDRGWNEQFF
TGTGCCAGCAGCTTGGGGGACAGGGGGTGGAATGAGCAGTTCTTC
>TRBJ1-2|TRBV14|NA|NA
CASSQGGGYGYTF
TGTGCCAGCAGCCAAGGGGGAGGCTATGGCTACACCTTC
>TRBJ2-3|TRBV5-1|few|NA
CASSRAETDTQYF
TGCGCCAGCAGCCGAGCGGAGACAGATACGCAGTATTTT
>TRBJ2-7|TRBV27|NA|TRBD1
CASSTGGREQYF
TGTGCCAGCAGTACAGGGGGGCGCGAGCAGTACTTC
>TRBJ1-1|TRBV19|NA|TRBD1
CASEGGTGLWAFF
TGTGCCAGTGAGGGGGGGACAGGGCTATGGGCTTTCTTT